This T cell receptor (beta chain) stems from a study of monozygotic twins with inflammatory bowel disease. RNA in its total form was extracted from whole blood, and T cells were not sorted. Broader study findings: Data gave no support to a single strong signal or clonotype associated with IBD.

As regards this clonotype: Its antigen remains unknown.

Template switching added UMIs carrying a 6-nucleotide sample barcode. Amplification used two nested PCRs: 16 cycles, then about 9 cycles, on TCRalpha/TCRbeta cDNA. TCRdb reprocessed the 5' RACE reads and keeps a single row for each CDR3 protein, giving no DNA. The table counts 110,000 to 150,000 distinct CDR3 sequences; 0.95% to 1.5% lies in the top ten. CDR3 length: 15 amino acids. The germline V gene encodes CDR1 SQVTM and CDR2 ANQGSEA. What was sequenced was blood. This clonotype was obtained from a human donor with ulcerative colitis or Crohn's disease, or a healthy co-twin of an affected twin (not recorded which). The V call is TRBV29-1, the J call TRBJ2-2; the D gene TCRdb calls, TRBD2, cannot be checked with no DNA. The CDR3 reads CSVLIAGANTGELFF.